Detailed here is one TCR beta chain. Its cognate antigen is unknown. Use of 60 Vbeta and 13 Jbeta primers characterized the PCR. The repertoire was sequenced with immunoSEQ multiplex PCR; TCRdb's copy has only in-frame clones and lacks some. The sample yields about 150,000 clones, 65% to 85% seen once. These data belong to a study of cytomegalovirus exposure and HLA in healthy donors. Study context: The Caucasian-associated ancestry cluster held 65% to 90% of roughly 400 genotyped donors. Study observations and caveats: Despite most TCR sequences being rare, some public TCRs occurred in many donors.

The CDR3 runs to 17 residues. The V gene's germline CDR1 is MDHEN and CDR2 SYDVKM. Trimming at V came to 2 bases and at J to 0 bases, leaving 9 bases not matched to a gene. The sequence came from a male donor in good health and CMV-seropositive. The J gene is TRBJ2-7, the V gene TRBV28; 8 bases fit TRBD1. The sequenced sample consisted of PBMCs. CDR3 in DNA: TGTGCCAGCAGTTTACCCCCAGGGCAGGGGGCCTCCTACGAGCAGTACTTC. Its protein is CASSLPPGQGASYEQYF.